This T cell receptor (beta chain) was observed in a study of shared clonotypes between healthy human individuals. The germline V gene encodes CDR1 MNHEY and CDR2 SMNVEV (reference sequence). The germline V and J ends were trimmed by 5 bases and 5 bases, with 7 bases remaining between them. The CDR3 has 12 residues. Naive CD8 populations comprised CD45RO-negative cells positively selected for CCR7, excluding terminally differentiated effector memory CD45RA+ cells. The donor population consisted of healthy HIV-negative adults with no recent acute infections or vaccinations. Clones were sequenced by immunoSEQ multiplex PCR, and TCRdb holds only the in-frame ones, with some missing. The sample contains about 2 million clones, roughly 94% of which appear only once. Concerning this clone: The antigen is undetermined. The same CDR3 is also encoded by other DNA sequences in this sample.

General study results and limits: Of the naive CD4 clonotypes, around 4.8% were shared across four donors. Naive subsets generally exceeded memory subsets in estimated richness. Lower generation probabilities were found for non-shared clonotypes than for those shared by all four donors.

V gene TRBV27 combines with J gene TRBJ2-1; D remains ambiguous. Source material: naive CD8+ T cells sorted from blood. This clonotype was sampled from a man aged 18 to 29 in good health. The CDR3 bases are TGTGCCAGCAGTCTAGGCCACAATGAGCAGTTCTTC. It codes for CASSLGHNEQFF.